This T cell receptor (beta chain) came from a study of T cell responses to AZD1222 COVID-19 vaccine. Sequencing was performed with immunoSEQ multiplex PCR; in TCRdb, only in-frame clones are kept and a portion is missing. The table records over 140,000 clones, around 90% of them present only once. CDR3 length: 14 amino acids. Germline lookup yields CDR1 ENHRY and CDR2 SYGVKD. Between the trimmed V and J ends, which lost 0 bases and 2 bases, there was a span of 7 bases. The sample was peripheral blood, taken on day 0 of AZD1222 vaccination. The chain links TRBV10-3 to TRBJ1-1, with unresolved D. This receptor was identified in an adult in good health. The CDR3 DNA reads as TGTGCCATCAGTGAGTCCCAGGAAAACACTGAAGCTTTCTTT. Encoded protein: CAISESQENTEAFF.